This passage covers 30 T cell receptor beta chains from one sample sequenced in a study of early T cells in non-severe SARS-CoV-2 infection. Each CDR3 protein gets one entry after TCRdb re-called the 5' RACE reads with MiXCR. The table has about 50,000 distinct CDR3 sequences, around 15% seen once; the top ten hold roughly 4.3%. The source was whole blood, collected at baseline. Every receptor here comes from an adult who was a healthcare worker with PCR-confirmed SARS-CoV-2 infection or an uninfected control (not recorded which).

This clonotype was detected only a few times. Its ends do not fully match the called genes, so a read error is possible. V gene TRBV28 combines with J gene TRBJ2-7; 10 bases align to TRBD2. The germline CDR1 and CDR2 sequences are MDHEN and SYDVKM. This CDR3 comprises 12 residues. The CDR3 bases are TGTGCCAGCAGTTTGCTAGCGGGAGTTGTAGACTTC. It yields the protein CASSLLAGVVDF.

This clonotype was counted a few times. This CDR3 is CASSDSGAYGYTF. DNA for the CDR3: TGTGCCAGCAGTGACTCAGGGGCCTATGGCTACACCTTC. The V and J genes are TRBV2 and TRBJ1-2; D is possibly TRBD1 (6 bases). Deletions cut 3 bases from V and 4 bases from J, with 9 bases between. Germline V gene sequence: CDR1 SNHLY, CDR2 FYNNEI. There are 13 residues in the CDR3.

This chain links TRBV19 with TRBJ2-1; the D is unclear. This CDR3 is 14 amino acids long. V was pared by 3 bases and J by 4 bases, with 10 bases between. The germline V gene has CDR1 LNHDA and CDR2 SQIVND (reference sequence). The CDR3 nucleotides are TGTGCCAGTAGTATCGCCATGGGGTACAATGAGCAGTTCTTC. Its translation is CASSIAMGYNEQFF. The full variable domain, completed using reference TRBV19 and TRBJ2-1, is DGGITQSPKYLFRKEGQNVTLSCEQNLNHDAMYWYRQDPGQGLRLIYYSQIVNDFQKGDIAEGYSVSREKKESFPLTVTSAQKNPTAFYLCASSIAMGYNEQFFGPGTRLTVL.

This sequence joins TRBV7-6 and TRBJ1-4, with D tentatively TRBD1 (5 bases). The V end lost 4 bases, the J end lost 8 bases, and 17 bases lay between the germline ends. Looked up from germline, CDR1 is SGHVS and CDR2 is FNYEAQ. This CDR3 contains 15 residues. The CDR3, as DNA: TGTGCCAGCAGCTCCCGGGGACGGGGCGCGGAAAAACTGTTTTTT. Protein product: CASSSRGRGAEKLFF.

In this sample, this clonotype turned up a few times. This chain connects TRBV3-1 to TRBJ1-4, with 7 bases fitting TRBD1. The CDR3 contains 18 residues. Germline loops: CDR1 LGHDT, CDR2 YNNKEL (reference sequence). Trimming at V came to 5 bases and at J to 5 bases, leaving 17 bases not matched to a gene. The CDR3: CASSRLYPGTEENEKLFF. The CDR3 bases are TGTGCCAGCAGCAGGCTATACCCGGGGACAGAAGAGAATGAAAAACTGTTTTTT.

This clonotype occurred many times. This rearrangement joins TRBV10-3 to TRBJ1-3; D is uncertain. The germline V gene encodes CDR1 ENHRY and CDR2 SYGVKD. Between the trimmed V and J ends, which lost 2 bases and 1 base, there was a span of 12 bases. CDR3 size: 16 residues. Written as DNA, the CDR3 is TGTGCCATCAGTGAGCCACGAGGTGGTTCTGGAAACACCATATATTTT. Translated: CAISEPRGGSGNTIYF.

The chain is built from TRBV28 and TRBJ2-7; TRBD1 aligns across 9 bases. J was trimmed by 1 base and V by 3 bases; bases with no gene match: 7. The germline V gene encodes CDR1 MDHEN and CDR2 SYDVKM. The CDR3 loop spans 16 amino acids. Here the CDR3 DNA reads TGTGCCAGCAGTTTGGACGGGACAGGGAGATCCTACGAGCAGTACTTC. Its translation: CASSLDGTGRSYEQYF.

The chain uses TRBV5-1 and TRBJ2-3, with 9 bases fitting TRBD1. CDR1 and CDR2 from the germline V gene are SGHRS and YFSETQ. Germline trimming cut 9 bases from V and 1 base from J; bases unmatched to any gene: 3. The CDR3 is 13 amino acids. In DNA, the CDR3 is TGCGCCACGGGGACAGGGCGCACAGATACGCAGTATTTT. Its protein product is CATGTGRTDTQYF.

This clonotype was detected a few times. The rearrangement links TRBV6-5 to TRBJ1-6; no firm D call. V was clipped by 7 bases and J by 0 bases, with 7 bases between them. Germline V gene sequence: CDR1 MNHEY, CDR2 SVGAGI. The CDR3 runs 14 residues. CDR3 in amino acids: CASNPSSYNSPLHF. CDR3 nucleotide sequence: TGTGCCAGCAATCCAAGCTCCTATAATTCACCCCTCCACTTT.

This clonotype came up many times. The genes are TRBV2 and TRBJ2-1; 11 nucleotides align to TRBD2. Germline V gene lookup returns CDR1 SNHLY and CDR2 FYNNEI. V was clipped by 6 bases and J by 2 bases; unmatched bases: 3. The CDR3 spans 15 residues. The CDR3 spells CASRLAGDAYNEQFF. CDR3 DNA sequence: TGTGCCAGCAGACTAGCGGGAGATGCCTACAATGAGCAGTTCTTC.

J is TRBJ2-2 and V is TRBV29-1, with 7 bases lining up with TRBD2. Germline V gene data show CDR1 as SQVTM and CDR2 as ANQGSEA. Trimming at V came to 7 bases and at J to 4 bases, leaving 3 bases not matched to a gene. The CDR3 is 12 residues long. The CDR3 here is CSAGGSTGELFF. The CDR3 nucleotides read TGCAGCGCCGGGGGGAGCACCGGGGAGCTGTTTTTT.

This clonotype was seen a few times. The chain is built from TRBV6-2 or TRBV6-3 and TRBJ2-7; TRBD2 aligns across 10 bases. The germline V gene encodes CDR1 MNHEY and CDR2 SVGEGT. The CDR3 has 13 residues. The junction had 11 bases not matched to a gene; V was cut back by 5 bases and J by 13 bases. CDR3 sequence: CASSPGTSVGVYF. CDR3 bases: TGTGCCAGCAGTCCAGGGACTAGCGTTGGGGTTTACTTC.

The V and J genes are TRBV10-3 and TRBJ2-7; either TRBD1 or TRBD2 may supply D (5 bases each). V was clipped by 11 bases and J by 6 bases, with 26 bases between them. The CDR3 contains 15 residues. Germline V CDR1 and CDR2: ENHRY, SYGVKD. CDR3: CASSPRRTIEGEQYF. CDR3 DNA sequence: TGTGCCTCTAGCCCGAGGCGGACAATCGAGGGCGAGCAGTACTTC.

This clonotype showed up just a few times. The chain links TRBV19 to TRBJ1-5, with D possibly being TRBD1 (6 bases). The V gene's germline CDR1 is LNHDA and CDR2 SQIVND (reference sequence). Trimming took 4 bases from V and 6 from J, leaving 10 bases between them. The CDR3 is made up of 13 amino acids. CDR3 loop: CASSKEGGQPQHF. Here the CDR3 DNA reads TGTGCCAGTAGTAAAGAAGGGGGTCAGCCCCAGCATTTT. The full variable domain, completed using reference TRBV19 and TRBJ1-5, is DGGITQSPKYLFRKEGQNVTLSCEQNLNHDAMYWYRQDPGQGLRLIYYSQIVNDFQKGDIAEGYSVSREKKESFPLTVTSAQKNPTAFYLCASSKEGGQPQHFGDGTRLSIL.

The chain joins TRBV12-3 or TRBV12-4 to TRBJ2-3, with a weak D call TRBD1 (5 bases). The CDR3 totals 15 residues. V was trimmed by 0 bases and J by 2 bases, leaving 9 bases between them. CDR3 sequence (DNA): TGTGCCAGCAGTTTAGCGGGGCCTAACACAGATACGCAGTATTTT. As protein: CASSLAGPNTDTQYF.

This clonotype was seen a handful of times. The rearrangement joins TRBV30 to TRBJ1-6, with a possible D match to TRBD1 (5 bases). CDR1 and CDR2 from the germline V gene are GTSNPN and SVGIG (reference sequence). The CDR3 has 15 amino acids. V shed 5 bases and J shed 0 bases, with 11 bases lying between them. The CDR3 spells CAWGLGVSYNSPLHF. The DNA for the CDR3 is TGTGCCTGGGGACTGGGGGTCTCCTATAATTCACCCCTCCACTTT. Drawing the rest from reference TRBV30 and TRBJ1-6, the complete variable domain is SQTIHQWPATLVQPVGSPLSLECTVEGTSNPNLYWYRQAAGRGLQLLFYSVGIGQISSEVPQNLSASRPQDRQFILSSKKLLLSDSGFYLCAWGLGVSYNSPLHFGNGTRLTVT.

The genes are TRBV27 and TRBJ1-5; TRBD1 matches 7 bases. CDR1 MNHEY and CDR2 SMNVEV come from the germline V gene (reference sequence). The CDR3 has 14 residues. The trim removed 4 bases at V and 4 bases at J, leaving 4 bases unmatched. The CDR3 sequence is CASSSGTVNQPQHF. The CDR3 nucleotides are TGTGCCAGCAGTTCTGGGACAGTAAATCAGCCCCAGCATTTT.

The genes are TRBV4-1 and TRBJ2-2; D remains ambiguous. With 4 bases removed from V and 7 bases from J, the gap between germline ends came to 13 bases. The CDR3 covers 14 residues. Germline assignment: CDR1 MGHRA and CDR2 YSYEKL. CDR3 sequence reads: CASSRMLFSGELFF. In nucleotides, the CDR3 is TGCGCCAGCAGCCGAATGCTCTTTAGCGGGGAGCTGTTTTTT.

This chain joins TRBV2 and TRBJ2-2; 8 bases are a match to TRBD2. CDR3 length: 16 amino acids. The ends lost 4 bases at V and 0 bases at J; junction bases unmatched: 4. Germline lookup yields CDR1 SNHLY and CDR2 FYNNEI. The CDR3 loop is CASSGKAGANTGELFF. CDR3 bases: TGTGCCAGCAGTGGGAAAGCGGGGGCGAACACCGGGGAGCTGTTTTTT.

The chain has TRBV29-1 and TRBJ2-5, with D perhaps being TRBD1 or TRBD2 (5 bases each). The V end lost 3 bases, the J end lost 4 bases, and 6 bases lay between the germline ends. This CDR3 is built from 11 residues. The V gene's germline CDR1 is SQVTM and CDR2 ANQGSEA. CDR3: CSVERGETQYF. The DNA for the CDR3 is TGCAGCGTTGAGAGGGGAGAGACCCAGTACTTC.

This chain joins TRBV6-2 or TRBV6-3 and TRBJ2-1, with 7 nucleotides matching TRBD2. The CDR3 is made up of 14 amino acids. Losses at the gene ends were 3 bases for V and 6 bases for J; bases not matched to a gene: 5. Germline V CDR1 and CDR2: MNHEY, SVGEGT. CDR3 sequence (DNA): TGTGCCAGCAGTTATGGGCGGGAGCGCAATGAGCAGTTCTTC. Protein sequence: CASSYGRERNEQFF.

The chain carries TRBV28 and TRBJ2-7; 9 nucleotides align to TRBD2. Germline values: CDR1 MDHEN, CDR2 SYDVKM. J gave up 2 bases and V 8 bases, and 4 bases lay outside the gene matches. The CDR3 length is 13 residues. The CDR3 DNA reads TGTGCCAGCTTGGCTAGCGGGGCCTACGAGCAGTACTTC. Protein sequence: CASLASGAYEQYF.

The chain is built from TRBV11-3 and TRBJ2-5; TRBD1 might be the D (6 bases). Trimming cost V 2 bases and J 1 base, with 11 bases left between them. This CDR3 spans 15 amino acids. The V gene's germline CDR1 is SGHNT and CDR2 YENEEA. In nucleotides, the CDR3 is TGTGCCAGCAGCTTATACGGACAGCCCCAAGAGACCCAGTACTTC. It translates to CASSLYGQPQETQYF.

The gene calls are TRBV29-1 and TRBJ2-7, with 7 bases that match TRBD2. The J segment lost 4 bases and the V segment lost 4 bases, leaving 7 bases of the junction unmatched. Germline lookup yields CDR1 SQVTM and CDR2 ANQGSEA. The length of the CDR3 is 13 residues. The CDR3 loop is CSVVGGAGYEQYF. Here the CDR3 DNA reads TGCAGCGTTGTGGGAGGGGCCGGTTACGAGCAGTACTTC.

V usage is TRBV5-6 and J usage is TRBJ2-1; 7 bases fit TRBD2. Trimming cost V 2 bases and J 9 bases; bases outside gene matches: 17. Germline CDR1 SGHDT, CDR2 YYEEEE. The CDR3 extends over 17 amino acids. The CDR3 DNA follows: TGTGCCAGCAGCTTAAACGGAGCGGGACCTCTAGGTGGTGAGCAGTTCTTC. Protein sequence: CASSLNGAGPLGGEQFF.

This clonotype was counted between two and nine times. V gene TRBV12-3 or TRBV12-4 combines with J gene TRBJ2-7; TRBD2 agrees at 8 bases. CDR3 length: 14 amino acids. Unmatched junction bases numbered 7, after V lost 3 bases and J lost 6 bases. The CDR3 DNA reads as TGTGCCAGCAGTTTTGCGGGAGGCCCGTTCGAGCAGTACTTC. Encoded protein: CASSFAGGPFEQYF.

The sample holds a few counts of this clonotype. V is TRBV6-6 and J is TRBJ2-7; TRBD2 aligns across 11 bases. In germline, CDR1 is MNHNY, CDR2 SVGAGI (reference sequence). The CDR3 totals 15 residues. With 7 bases clipped from V and 0 bases from J, the junction kept 5 bases outside the gene matches. CDR3 coding DNA: TGTGCCAGCACCTCAACTAGCGGGGGCTCCTACGAGCAGTACTTC. It encodes CASTSTSGGSYEQYF.

The J gene is TRBJ2-1, the V gene TRBV12-3 or TRBV12-4; 9 nucleotides line up with TRBD2. With V trimmed by 2 bases and J by 9 bases, 8 bases remained unmatched. This CDR3 is 15 amino acids long. The CDR3 nucleotides are TGTGCCAGCAGTTTACGTCTTAGCGGGAGTCGTGAGCAGTTCTTC. It codes for CASSLRLSGSREQFF.

This clonotype came up many times. The J gene is TRBJ1-1, the V gene TRBV7-3; possible D gene TRBD1, 5 bases. V gave up 3 bases and J gave up 7 bases, with 12 bases separating them. The CDR3 runs to 13 residues. From germline, CDR1 is SGHTA and CDR2 FQGTGA. For the CDR3, the DNA is TGTGCCAGCAGCTTGACAGATCAAGGTGAAGCTTTCTTT. Protein product: CASSLTDQGEAFF.

The chain is built from TRBV14 and TRBJ2-2, with TRBD1 identical over 9 bases. Germline values: CDR1 SGHDN, CDR2 FVKESK. This CDR3 has 17 residues. With 8 bases clipped from V and 3 bases from J, the junction kept 13 bases outside the gene matches. CDR3 DNA sequence: TGTGCCAGCCCCCACCGGGACAGGGTTTTTGACACCGGGGAGCTGTTTTTT. This codes for CASPHRDRVFDTGELFF.